These 5 T cell receptor beta chains share one sample of origin, sequenced in a study of PD-1 blockade in classical Hodgkin lymphoma. The table came from immunoSEQ multiplex PCR; TCRdb's copy has only in-frame clones and leaves some out. The sample lists tens of thousands of clones, 77% occurring once. Time point: cycle 4 day 1 (C4D1), after more than five weeks of nivolumab. Relapses following autologous stem cell transplantation were seen in all patients, with brentuximab vedotin exposure varying. The sequenced sample was peripheral blood mononuclear cells (PBMCs), obtained before the fourth cycle of nivolumab. The receptors derive from a human donor with classical Hodgkin lymphoma.

The chain combines TRBV28 with TRBJ1-5; D remains unclear. The CDR3 runs to 16 residues. Trimming took 5 bases from V and 0 from J, leaving 14 bases between them. Germline values: CDR1 MDHEN, CDR2 SYDVKM. The CDR3 is CASSRWEGTSNQPQHF. In nucleotides, the CDR3 is TGTGCCAGCAGTCGGTGGGAGGGAACTAGCAATCAGCCCCAGCATTTT.

The genes are TRBV19 and TRBJ1-4, with D uncertain. The germline V gene has CDR1 LNHDA and CDR2 SQIVND (reference sequence). The CDR3 spans 14 residues. Trimming stripped 3 bases from V and 8 bases from J, with 13 bases between. The CDR3 spells CASSMSGFREKLFF. Here the CDR3 DNA reads TGTGCCAGTAGTATGTCGGGGTTCCGGGAAAAACTGTTTTTT.

This chain links TRBV5-1 with TRBJ1-5; no clear D. The CDR3 consists of 13 residues. With 0 bases removed from V and 3 bases from J, the gap between germline ends came to 4 bases. Germline values: CDR1 SGHRS, CDR2 YFSETQ. As DNA, the CDR3 is TGCGCCAGCAGCTTGGACGTCAATCAGCCCCAGCATTTT. Amino acid sequence: CASSLDVNQPQHF. The variable domain in full, completed from reference TRBV5-1 and TRBJ1-5, reads KAGVTQTPRYLIKTRGQQVTLSCSPISGHRSVSWYQQTPGQGLQFLFEYFSETQRNKGNFPGRFSGRQFSNSRSEMNVSTLELGDSALYLCASSLDVNQPQHFGDGTRLSIL.

The gene calls are TRBV29-1 and TRBJ2-5; D tentatively fits TRBD1 or TRBD2 (7 bases each). This CDR3 region has 14 residues. V was cut by 7 bases and J by 4 bases, with 19 bases left in between. The germline V gene encodes CDR1 SQVTM and CDR2 ANQGSEA. This CDR3 is CSARQGGEPETQYF. The CDR3, as DNA: TGCAGCGCCCGACAGGGAGGGGAACCAGAGACCCAGTACTTC.

The V call is TRBV5-1, the J call TRBJ1-1, with a weak D call TRBD1 (6 bases). Germline V CDR1 and CDR2: SGHRS, YFSETQ. Trimming took 4 bases from V and 1 from J, leaving 17 bases between them. The CDR3 runs 16 residues. The CDR3 coding sequence is TGCGCCAGCAGCCGGTCAGGGTCGGGGGCGAACACTGAAGCTTTCTTT. Translation: CASSRSGSGANTEAFF.